These 26 T cell receptor beta chains were sequenced from one sample in a study of vaccination and CD4 T cells after COVID-19. No cognate antigen is known for these TCRs. Treatment indicated: approximately nine-day PBMC culture with coronavirus spike peptide pools or control peptides (ViraFEST assay). CD4+ T cells that had been cultured provided DNA sequenced with the Oncomine TCR Beta short-read assay. TCRdb fed the PCR reads into MiXCR, producing one record per CDR3 protein. The repertoire has 17,000 or so distinct CDR3 sequences, about 61% of them found once; the top ten carry more than 9%. Sample: CD4+ T cells from blood, cultured in vitro. The source is a human donor who had recovered from COVID-19.

V is TRBV20-1 and J is TRBJ2-1; TRBD2 agrees at 15 bases. Germline V gives CDR1 DFQATT, CDR2 SNEGSKA (reference sequence). This CDR3 has 14 residues. With 4 bases clipped from V and 12 bases from J, the junction kept 7 bases outside the gene matches. Here the CDR3 reads CSATSRGLAGGQFF. Written as DNA, the CDR3 is TGCAGTGCTACCTCTAGGGGACTAGCGGGGGGGCAGTTCTTC.

This clonotype has just one count. This rearrangement joins TRBV5-1 to TRBJ1-2; D perhaps matches TRBD1 (5 bases). CDR1 and CDR2 from the germline V gene are SGHRS and YFSETQ. The CDR3 is made up of 14 amino acids. The germline V and J ends were trimmed by 0 bases and 5 bases, with 11 bases remaining between them. The CDR3 DNA sequence: TGCGCCAGCAGCTTGGTGTTGGGGGAGTATGGCTACACCTTC. Its protein is CASSLVLGEYGYTF.

The CDR3 region is CASSSHTGGSSGNTIYF. DNA of the CDR3: TGTGCCAGCAGCTCCCATACAGGGGGGAGCTCTGGAAACACCATATATTTT. The V gene is TRBV7-6, the J gene TRBJ1-3; 8 bases agree with TRBD1. CDR3 length: 17 residues. Germline V CDR1 and CDR2: SGHVS, FNYEAQ. V lost 4 bases to trimming and J lost 0 bases; unmatched junction nucleotides: 8.

V usage is TRBV2 and J usage is TRBJ2-7; 7 nucleotides agree with TRBD1. The CDR3 contains 15 residues. Looked up from germline, CDR1 is SNHLY and CDR2 is FYNNEI. Trimming at V came to 3 bases and at J to 3 bases, leaving 8 bases not matched to a gene. The CDR3: CASSEGTALIYEQYF. CDR3 in DNA: TGTGCCAGCAGTGAGGGGACAGCCCTTATCTACGAGCAGTACTTC.

This clonotype was detected only a few times. The chain combines TRBV11-3 with TRBJ2-3; the match to TRBD2 covers 16 bases. The V gene's germline CDR1 is SGHNT and CDR2 YENEEA. CDR3 length equals 18 residues. The V gene end was trimmed by 5 bases and the J gene end by 8 bases; junction bases not matched to a gene: 13. The CDR3 here is CASSRPGTSGREPGTQYF. In DNA form, the CDR3 reads TGTGCCAGCAGCCGACCCGGGACTAGCGGGAGGGAGCCGGGTACGCAGTATTTT.

This chain links TRBV7-2 with TRBJ2-3; D call uncertain. The CDR3 has 14 amino acids. Germline lookup yields CDR1 SGHTA and CDR2 FQGNSA. Trimming shortened V by 5 bases and J by 2 bases, and 11 bases separated the two germline ends. CDR3 sequence reads: CASSGSIPTDTQYF. CDR3 bases: TGTGCCAGCAGCGGGTCTATCCCCACAGATACGCAGTATTTT.

This chain links TRBV20-1 with TRBJ1-5; D gene uncertain. Germline values: CDR1 DFQATT, CDR2 SNEGSKA (reference sequence). This CDR3 comprises 15 residues. V dropped 3 bases and J dropped 4 bases, with 16 bases sitting between them. The CDR3 nucleotides are TGCAGTGCTAGGCCCAGGACCCTCCTTAATCAGCCCCAGCATTTT. This encodes CSARPRTLLNQPQHF.

The V and J genes are TRBV6-1 and TRBJ2-7; 8 nucleotides agree with TRBD1. Germline CDR1 MNHNS, CDR2 SASEGT. The CDR3 spans 16 residues. V was pared by 6 bases and J by 5 bases, with 15 bases of the junction left unmatched. The DNA of the CDR3 is TGTGCCAGCAGCCCCCGGACAGGGTTAGACCTTCACGAGCAGTACTTC. Protein: CASSPRTGLDLHEQYF.

This clonotype was seen a handful of times. The J gene is TRBJ2-3, the V gene TRBV7-6, with TRBD2 matching over 9 bases. This CDR3 contains 16 residues. Looked up from germline, CDR1 is SGHVS and CDR2 is FNYEAQ. The junction had 12 bases not matched to a gene; V was cut back by 5 bases and J by 6 bases. The CDR3 protein is CASSILSGRMGDTQYF. In DNA form, the CDR3 reads TGTGCCAGCAGCATCCTTAGCGGGAGAATGGGGGATACGCAGTATTTT.

This clonotype was observed a handful of times. The chain carries TRBV6-1 and TRBJ1-6; a possible D gene is TRBD1 (5 bases). Trimming left V 5 bases short and J 7 bases short, with 18 bases between. Looked up from germline, CDR1 is MNHNS and CDR2 is SASEGT. The CDR3 totals 16 residues. Here the CDR3 reads CASSPIFGGLNSPLHF. The CDR3 DNA reads TGTGCCAGCAGTCCCATTTTTGGGGGTTTGAATTCACCCCTCCACTTT.

The V and J genes are TRBV5-1 and TRBJ1-2; 7 bases are a match to TRBD1. The trim removed 5 bases at V and 8 bases at J, leaving 15 bases unmatched. This CDR3 region has 15 residues. CDR1 is SGHRS and CDR2 is YFSETQ in the germline V gene. The CDR3 coding sequence is TGCGCCAGCAGAATCCCCTACAGGGGTATCTCCGGCTACACCTTC. The encoded protein is CASRIPYRGISGYTF.

There are a few counts of this clonotype. The genes are TRBV6-5 and TRBJ2-5; TRBD1 or TRBD2 may be the D gene (5 bases each). CDR3 length: 14 amino acids. Trimming stripped 0 bases from V and 5 bases from J, with 10 bases between. Germline CDR1 and CDR2: MNHEY and SVGAGI. DNA of the CDR3: TGTGCCAGCAGTTACTCGGACGGGACGGAGACCCAGTACTTC. This sequence encodes CASSYSDGTETQYF.

This chain joins TRBV4-1 and TRBJ2-7, with D unresolved. V was trimmed by 4 bases and J by 3 bases, leaving 13 bases between them. The germline V gene encodes CDR1 MGHRA and CDR2 YSYEKL. This CDR3 has 14 amino acids. DNA for the CDR3: TGCGCCAGCAGCCTCCGGGTAGCTGACTACGAGCAGTACTTC. Residues: CASSLRVADYEQYF.

The chain is built from TRBV7-2 and TRBJ1-5; 7 bases align to TRBD1. CDR1 and CDR2 from the germline V gene are SGHTA and FQGNSA. This CDR3 has 14 residues. Trimming cost V 3 bases and J 7 bases; bases outside gene matches: 6. CDR3 sequence reads: CASSFQGGSQPQHF. In nucleotides, the CDR3 is TGTGCCAGCAGCTTTCAGGGGGGCTCCCAGCCCCAGCATTTT.

This sequence joins TRBV7-2 and TRBJ2-3; D may match TRBD1 or TRBD2 (5 bases each). V lost 2 bases to trimming and J lost 9 bases, with 15 bases between them. CDR1 and CDR2 (germline): SGHTA, FQGNSA. The CDR3 covers 14 residues. CDR3 nucleotide sequence: TGTGCCAGCAGCTTATCGGGACCCACTGTAACGCAGTATTTT. It translates to CASSLSGPTVTQYF.

The chain couples TRBV2 to TRBJ2-3, with D unclear. Trimming shortened V by 4 bases and J by 6 bases, and 11 bases separated the two germline ends. Germline values: CDR1 SNHLY, CDR2 FYNNEI. This CDR3 has 13 residues. The CDR3 DNA reads as TGTGCCAGCAGTGGACTGACCGGGGATACGCAGTATTTT. Protein: CASSGLTGDTQYF. Variable domain in full (rest from reference TRBV2 and TRBJ2-3): EPEVTQTPSHQVTQMGQEVILRCVPISNHLYFYWYRQILGQKVEFLVSFYNNEISEKSEIFDDQFSVERPDGSNFTLKIRSTKLEDSAMYFCASSGLTGDTQYFGPGTRLTVL.

There are a few counts of this clonotype. The V gene is TRBV15, the J gene TRBJ2-7; D gene uncertain. Germline assignment: CDR1 LNHNV and CDR2 YYDKDF (reference sequence). The CDR3 consists of 11 residues. Between the trimmed V and J ends, which lost 3 bases and 4 bases, there was a span of 4 bases. CDR3 DNA sequence: TGTGCCACCAGCAGGGGATACGAGCAGTACTTC. Protein sequence: CATSRGYEQYF.

This clonotype has just a few counts. This chain uses TRBV20-1 with TRBJ1-1; 12 bases line up with TRBD1. Trimming at V came to 0 bases and at J to 5 bases, leaving 4 bases not matched to a gene. In germline, CDR1 is DFQATT, CDR2 SNEGSKA (reference sequence). The CDR3 length is 15 residues. The CDR3 is CSAREGTGGWTEAFF. In nucleotides, the CDR3 is TGCAGTGCTAGAGAAGGGACAGGGGGCTGGACTGAAGCTTTCTTT.

In this sample, this clonotype is medium-sized. The V gene is TRBV27, the J gene TRBJ1-1, with a weak D call TRBD1 (6 bases). Germline lookup yields CDR1 MNHEY and CDR2 SMNVEV (reference sequence). The V end was cut by 5 bases, the J end by 4 bases, with 11 bases between. This CDR3 is 13 amino acids long. The CDR3 DNA reads as TGTGCCAGCAGTCAACAGGGCCGCACTGAAGCTTTCTTT. This codes for CASSQQGRTEAFF.

Only a few counts were recorded for this clonotype. The rearrangement links TRBV10-3 to TRBJ1-2; maybe TRBD1 (6 bases). The germline V and J ends were trimmed by 6 bases and 4 bases, with 12 bases remaining between them. Germline loops: CDR1 ENHRY, CDR2 SYGVKD. The CDR3 consists of 13 residues. CDR3 protein: CAIRDQGSYGYTF. As DNA, the CDR3 is TGTGCCATCAGGGACCAGGGGAGCTATGGCTACACCTTC.

This clonotype appeared a single time. J is TRBJ2-7 and V is TRBV30; D call uncertain. Germline CDR1 is GTSNPN and CDR2 is SVGIG (reference sequence). Trimming took off 3 bases at V and 2 bases at J, with 8 bases between the two ends. The CDR3 has 12 residues. The CDR3 DNA reads TGTGCCTGGAGGCCACAAACCTACGAGCAGTACTTC. It codes for CAWRPQTYEQYF.

V gene TRBV6-2 or TRBV6-3 combines with J gene TRBJ2-1; D remains unclear. The germline V gene encodes CDR1 MNHEY and CDR2 SVGEGT. The CDR3 spans 12 residues. V shed 4 bases and J shed 4 bases, with 5 bases lying between them. The CDR3 loop reads CASSSRYNEQFF. The CDR3 nucleotides are TGTGCCAGCAGTTCCCGTTACAATGAGCAGTTCTTC.

The chain combines TRBV6-1 with TRBJ2-3; D unclear. Germline assignment: CDR1 MNHNS and CDR2 SASEGT. The CDR3 runs 12 residues. The ends were cut back, 7 bases at V and 6 bases at J, with 11 bases in the middle. In DNA form, the CDR3 reads TGTGCCAGCACGACCAGGTCGGATACGCAGTATTTT. This codes for CASTTRSDTQYF.

The table lists this clonotype with a few counts. The genes are TRBV7-2 and TRBJ1-2; TRBD1 matches 10 bases. This CDR3 is built from 14 residues. Germline-derived CDR1 and CDR2 are SGHTA and FQGNSA. V lost 5 bases and J lost 8; bases outside the gene matches: 8. CDR3 in amino acids: CASSLGQGFVGYTF. The CDR3 DNA reads as TGTGCCAGCAGCCTGGGACAGGGGTTTGTCGGCTACACCTTC.

The chain couples TRBV5-5 to TRBJ1-6; D perhaps matches TRBD1 (6 bases). Between the trimmed V and J ends, which lost 7 bases and 7 bases, there was a span of 15 bases. CDR1 SGHKS and CDR2 YYEKEE come from the germline V gene (reference sequence). The length of the CDR3 is 14 residues. This chain's CDR3 is CASGLLGGNSPLHF. The CDR3 nucleotides read TGTGCCAGCGGCCTTTTAGGGGGGAATTCACCCCTCCACTTT. The variable domain in full, with the rest retrieved from reference TRBV5-5 and TRBJ1-6, is DAGVTQSPTHLIKTRGQQVTLRCSPISGHKSVSWYQQVLGQGPQFIFQYYEKEERGRGNFPDRFSARQFPNYSSELNVNALLLGDSALYLCASGLLGGNSPLHFGNGTRLTVT.

This clonotype has only a few counts. The chain carries TRBV6-1 and TRBJ2-7; TRBD1 aligns across 7 bases. The V gene's germline CDR1 is MNHNS and CDR2 SASEGT. V was pared by 9 bases and J by 4 bases, with 3 bases of the junction left unmatched. CDR3 length equals 11 residues. CDR3 residues: CARPGGYEQYF. In DNA, the CDR3 is TGTGCCAGACCAGGGGGATACGAGCAGTACTTC.